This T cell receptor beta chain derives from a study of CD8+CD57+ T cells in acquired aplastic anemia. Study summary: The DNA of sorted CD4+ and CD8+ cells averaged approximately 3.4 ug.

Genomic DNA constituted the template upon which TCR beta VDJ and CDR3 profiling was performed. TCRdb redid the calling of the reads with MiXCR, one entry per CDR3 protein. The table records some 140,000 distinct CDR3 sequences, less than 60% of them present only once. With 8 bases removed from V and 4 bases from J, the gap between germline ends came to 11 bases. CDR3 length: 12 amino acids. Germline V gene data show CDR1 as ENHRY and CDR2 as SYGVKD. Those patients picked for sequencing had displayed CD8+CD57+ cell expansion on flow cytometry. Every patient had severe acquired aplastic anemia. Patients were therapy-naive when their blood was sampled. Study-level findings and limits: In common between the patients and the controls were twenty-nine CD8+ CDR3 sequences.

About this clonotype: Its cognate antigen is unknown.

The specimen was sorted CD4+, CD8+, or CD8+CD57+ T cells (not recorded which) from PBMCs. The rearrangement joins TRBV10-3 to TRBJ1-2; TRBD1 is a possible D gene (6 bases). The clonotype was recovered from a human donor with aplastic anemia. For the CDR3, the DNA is TGTGCCATCGCCGGACAGACCTATGGCTACACCTTC. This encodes CAIAGQTYGYTF.